This TCR beta chain was captured by sequencing in a study of siplizumab effects on memory and regulatory T cells. General study findings and limits: Under siplizumab, an average around 66% of mappable alloreactive CD4+ clones were Treg-derived, compared with over 25% in controls. It was not possible to assign a naive or memory phenotype to roughly 80-96% of proliferating CD4+ or CD8+ clones.

This clone was observed a single time. Antigen: not known. CDR3 length: 18 residues. CDR1 is MGHRA and CDR2 is YSYEKL in the germline V gene. V was clipped by 6 bases and J by 4 bases, with 25 bases between them. Measured with immunoSEQ multiplex PCR; TCRdb has only the in-frame clones, and not every one. The table has some 97,000 clones, less than 95% seen once. The sequencing sample was made of Tregs sorted from blood. The receptor comes from a human donor in good health. The chain recombines TRBV4-1 with TRBJ2-1; D unresolved. CDR3 sequence reads: CASSLQTPGDRNYNEQFF. CDR3 DNA: TGCGCCAGCAGTCTCCAAACCCCCGGTGATAGGAATTACAATGAGCAGTTCTTC.